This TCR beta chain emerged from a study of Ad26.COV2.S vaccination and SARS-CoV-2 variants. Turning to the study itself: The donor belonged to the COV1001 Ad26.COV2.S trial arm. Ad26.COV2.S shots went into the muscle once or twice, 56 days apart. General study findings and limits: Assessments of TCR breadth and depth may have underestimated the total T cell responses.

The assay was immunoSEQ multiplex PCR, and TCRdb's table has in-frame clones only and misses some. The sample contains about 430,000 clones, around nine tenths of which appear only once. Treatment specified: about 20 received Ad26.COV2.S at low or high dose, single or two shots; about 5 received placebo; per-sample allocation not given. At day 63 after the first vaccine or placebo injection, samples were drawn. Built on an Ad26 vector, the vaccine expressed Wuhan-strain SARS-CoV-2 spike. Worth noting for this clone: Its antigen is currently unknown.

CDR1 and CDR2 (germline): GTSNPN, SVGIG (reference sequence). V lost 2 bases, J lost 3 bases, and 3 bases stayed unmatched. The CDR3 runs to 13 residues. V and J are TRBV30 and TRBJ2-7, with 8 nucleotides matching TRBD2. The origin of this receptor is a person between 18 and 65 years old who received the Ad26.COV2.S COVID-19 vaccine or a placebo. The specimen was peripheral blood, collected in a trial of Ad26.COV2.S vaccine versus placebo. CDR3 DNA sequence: TGTGCCTGGAGTTTGCGGGAGGTCTACGAGCAGTACTTC. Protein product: CAWSLREVYEQYF.